This record looks at one TCR beta chain sequence and its context. A junction boundary mismatches the germline segment, possibly from a read error. Libraries were prepared by immunoSEQ multiplex PCR; TCRdb keeps only in-frame clonotypes and omits some of them. The sample consists of around 110,000 clones, around nine tenths of them appearing once. Looked up from germline, CDR1 is LGHNA and CDR2 is YNFKEQ. There are 16 residues in the CDR3. These data originate in a study of control samples from healthy donors and cancer patients. This chain links TRBV4-2 with TRBJ2-1, with D unclear. This sequence was found in a woman aged 70-85 years in good health. The sample was blood. CDR3 in DNA: TGTGCCAGCAGCCAAGACGCGGCCGCCTCCAACAATGAGCAGTTCTTC. This translates into CASSQDAAASNNEQFF.